This TCR beta chain was recovered during a study of cytomegalovirus exposure and HLA in healthy donors. Data came from immunoSEQ multiplex PCR; TCRdb stores just in-frame clones and leaves some out. The table records 150,000 to 200,000 clones, roughly 83% of them present only once. The CDR3 covers 17 residues. Per germline, CDR1 SGHRS and CDR2 YFSETQ. Trimming removed 0 bases at V and 0 bases at J, with 14 bases between. This clone was observed once. This receptor was identified in a young man in good health and CMV-seropositive. The specimen sequenced was PBMCs. The chain employs TRBV5-1 and TRBJ2-3, with D hard to call. CDR3: CASSLGPARPSTDTQYF. The CDR3 DNA reads as TGCGCCAGCAGCTTGGGCCCAGCGCGACCTAGCACAGATACGCAGTATTTT. The full variable domain, in which reference TRBV5-1 and TRBJ2-3 provide the parts outside the CDR3, is KAGVTQTPRYLIKTRGQQVTLSCSPISGHRSVSWYQQTPGQGLQFLFEYFSETQRNKGNFPGRFSGRQFSNSRSEMNVSTLELGDSALYLCASSLGPARPSTDTQYFGPGTRLTVL.